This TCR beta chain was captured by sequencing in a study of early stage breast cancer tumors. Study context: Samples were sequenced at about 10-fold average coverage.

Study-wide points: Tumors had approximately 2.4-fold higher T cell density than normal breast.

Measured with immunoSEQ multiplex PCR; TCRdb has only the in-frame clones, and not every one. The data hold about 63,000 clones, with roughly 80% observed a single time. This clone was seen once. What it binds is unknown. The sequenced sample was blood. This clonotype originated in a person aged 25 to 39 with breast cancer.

CDR3 sequence (DNA): TGTGCCAGCAGTTTAACCTTTTCCCGGTGGAACACTGAAGCTTTCTTT. It encodes CASSLTFSRWNTEAFF. The V call is TRBV27, the J call TRBJ1-1; D unresolved. Trimming cost V 2 bases and J 1 base, with 14 bases left between them. Germline-derived CDR1 and CDR2 are MNHEY and SMNVEV (reference sequence). This CDR3 is 16 amino acids long.